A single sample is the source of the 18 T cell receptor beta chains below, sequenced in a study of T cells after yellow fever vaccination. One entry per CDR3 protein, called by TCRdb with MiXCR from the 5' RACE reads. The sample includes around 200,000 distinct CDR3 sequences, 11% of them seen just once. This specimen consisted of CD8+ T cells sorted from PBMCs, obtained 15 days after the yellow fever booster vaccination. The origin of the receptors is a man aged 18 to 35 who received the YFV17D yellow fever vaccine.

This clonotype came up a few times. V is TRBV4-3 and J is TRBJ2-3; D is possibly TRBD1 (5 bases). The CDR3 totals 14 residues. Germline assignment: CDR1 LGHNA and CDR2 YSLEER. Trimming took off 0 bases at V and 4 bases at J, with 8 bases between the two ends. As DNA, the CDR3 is TGCGCCAGCAGCCAAGACTCAGGGCCAGATACGCAGTATTTT. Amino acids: CASSQDSGPDTQYF.

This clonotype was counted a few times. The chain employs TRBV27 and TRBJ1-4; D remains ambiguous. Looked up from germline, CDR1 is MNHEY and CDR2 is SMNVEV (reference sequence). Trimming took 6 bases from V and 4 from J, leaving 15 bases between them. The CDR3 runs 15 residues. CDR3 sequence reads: CASSPWRLGNEKLFF. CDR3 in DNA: TGTGCCAGCAGCCCCTGGAGACTGGGTAATGAAAAACTGTTTTTT.

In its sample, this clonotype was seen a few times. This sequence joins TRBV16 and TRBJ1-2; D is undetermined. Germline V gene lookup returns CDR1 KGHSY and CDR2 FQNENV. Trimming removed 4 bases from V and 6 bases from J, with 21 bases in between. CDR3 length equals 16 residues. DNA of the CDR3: TGTGCCAGCAGCCCGTCCTTTCAGGTTGAATTAAATGGCTACACCTTC. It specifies CASSPSFQVELNGYTF. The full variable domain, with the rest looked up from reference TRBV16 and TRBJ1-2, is GEEVAQTPKHLVRGEGQKAKLYCAPIKGHSYVFWYQQVLKNEFKFLISFQNENVFDETGMPKERFSAKCLPNSPCSLEIQATKLEDSAVYFCASSPSFQVELNGYTFGSGTRLTVV.

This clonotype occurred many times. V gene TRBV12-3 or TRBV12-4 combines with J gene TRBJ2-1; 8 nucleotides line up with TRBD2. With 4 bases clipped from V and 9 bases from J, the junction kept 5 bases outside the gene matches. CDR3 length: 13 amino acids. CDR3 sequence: CASSYSGGGEQFF. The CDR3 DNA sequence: TGTGCCAGCAGTTATTCCGGGGGGGGTGAGCAGTTCTTC.

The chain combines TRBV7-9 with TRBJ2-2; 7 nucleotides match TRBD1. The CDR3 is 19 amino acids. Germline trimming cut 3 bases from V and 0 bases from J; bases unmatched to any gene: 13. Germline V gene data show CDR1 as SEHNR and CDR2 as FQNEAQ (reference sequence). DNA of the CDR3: TGTGCCAGCAGCTTGGGAAACAGGGGCCCAGAATCGAACACCGGGGAGCTGTTTTTT. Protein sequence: CASSLGNRGPESNTGELFF. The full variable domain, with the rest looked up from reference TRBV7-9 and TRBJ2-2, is DTGVSQNPRHKITKRGQNVTFRCDPISEHNRLYWYRQTLGQGPEFLTYFQNEAQLEKSRLLSDRFSAERPKGSFSTLEIQRTEQGDSAMYLCASSLGNRGPESNTGELFFGEGSRLTVL.

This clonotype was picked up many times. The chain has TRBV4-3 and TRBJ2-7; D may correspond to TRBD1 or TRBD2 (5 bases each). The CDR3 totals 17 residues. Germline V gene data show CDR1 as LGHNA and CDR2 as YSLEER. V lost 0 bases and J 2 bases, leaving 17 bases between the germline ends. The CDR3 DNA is TGCGCCAGCAGCCAAGATTCGAGGGACGGAGGAACCTACGAGCAGTACTTC. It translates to CASSQDSRDGGTYEQYF.

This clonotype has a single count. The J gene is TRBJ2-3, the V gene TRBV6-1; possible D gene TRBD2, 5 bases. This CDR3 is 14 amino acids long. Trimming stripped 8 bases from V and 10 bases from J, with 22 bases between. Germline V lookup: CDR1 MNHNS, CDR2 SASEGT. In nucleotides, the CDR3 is TGTGCCAGCGGACTGATACACGGTGAGAGAGCGCAGTATTTT. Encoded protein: CASGLIHGERAQYF.

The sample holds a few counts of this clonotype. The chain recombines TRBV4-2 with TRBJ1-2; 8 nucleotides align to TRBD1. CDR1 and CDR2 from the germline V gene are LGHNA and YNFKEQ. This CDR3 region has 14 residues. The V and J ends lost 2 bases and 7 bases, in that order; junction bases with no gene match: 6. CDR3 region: CASSQSGQGSGYTF. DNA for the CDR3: TGTGCCAGCAGCCAATCAGGACAGGGCTCTGGCTACACCTTC.

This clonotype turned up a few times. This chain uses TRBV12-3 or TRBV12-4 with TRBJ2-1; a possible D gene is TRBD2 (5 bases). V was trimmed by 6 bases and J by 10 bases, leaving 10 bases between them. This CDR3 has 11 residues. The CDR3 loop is CASSHPSEQFF. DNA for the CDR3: TGTGCCAGCAGCCATCCTAGCGAGCAGTTCTTC.

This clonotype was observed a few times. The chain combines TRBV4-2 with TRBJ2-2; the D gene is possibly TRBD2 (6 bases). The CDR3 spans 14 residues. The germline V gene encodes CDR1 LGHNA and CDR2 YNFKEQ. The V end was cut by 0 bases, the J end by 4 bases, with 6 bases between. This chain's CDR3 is CASSQEEGTGELFF. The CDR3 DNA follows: TGTGCCAGCAGCCAAGAGGAGGGCACCGGGGAGCTGTTTTTT.

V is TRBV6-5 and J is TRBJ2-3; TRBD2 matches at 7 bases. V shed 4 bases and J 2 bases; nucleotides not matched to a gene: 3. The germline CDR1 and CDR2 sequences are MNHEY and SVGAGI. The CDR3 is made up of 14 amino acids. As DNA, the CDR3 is TGTGCCAGCAGTTGGGGGACTAACACAGATACGCAGTATTTT. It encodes CASSWGTNTDTQYF.

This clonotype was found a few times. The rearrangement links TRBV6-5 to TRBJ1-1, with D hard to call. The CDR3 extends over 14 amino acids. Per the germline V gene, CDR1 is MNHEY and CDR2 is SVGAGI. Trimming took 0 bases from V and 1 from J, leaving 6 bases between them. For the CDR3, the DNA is TGTGCCAGCAGTTACTCGGGGAAGAACACTGAAGCTTTCTTT. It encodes CASSYSGKNTEAFF.

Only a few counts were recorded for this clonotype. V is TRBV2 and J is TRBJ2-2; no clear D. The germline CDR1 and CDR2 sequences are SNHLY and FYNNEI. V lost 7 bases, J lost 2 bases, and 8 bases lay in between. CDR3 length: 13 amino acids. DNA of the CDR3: TGTGCCAGCATTAGACAAAACACCGGGGAGCTGTTTTTT. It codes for CASIRQNTGELFF. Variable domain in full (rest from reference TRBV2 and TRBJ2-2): EPEVTQTPSHQVTQMGQEVILRCVPISNHLYFYWYRQILGQKVEFLVSFYNNEISEKSEIFDDQFSVERPDGSNFTLKIRSTKLEDSAMYFCASIRQNTGELFFGEGSRLTVL.

The CDR3 DNA reads as TGTGCCAGCGGGGGAGGAGGCGGGGAGCTGTTTTTT. Translation: CASGGGGGELFF. This chain links TRBV7-9 with TRBJ2-2, with D tentatively TRBD2 (6 bases). The CDR3 is 12 residues long. Trimming took 8 bases from V and 7 from J, leaving 11 bases between them. In germline, CDR1 is SEHNR, CDR2 FQNEAQ (reference sequence).

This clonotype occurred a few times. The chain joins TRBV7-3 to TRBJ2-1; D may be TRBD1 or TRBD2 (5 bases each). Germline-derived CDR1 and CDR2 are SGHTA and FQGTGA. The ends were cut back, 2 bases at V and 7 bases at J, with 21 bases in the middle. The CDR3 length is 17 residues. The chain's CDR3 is CASSLSPRWGRRNEQFF. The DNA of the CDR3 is TGTGCCAGCAGCTTATCCCCGCGGTGGGGCCGGAGGAATGAGCAGTTCTTC. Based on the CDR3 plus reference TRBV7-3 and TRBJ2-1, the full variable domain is GAGVSQTPSNKVTEKGKYVELRCDPISGHTALYWYRQSLGQGPEFLIYFQGTGAADDSGLPNDRFFAVRPEGSVSTLKIQRTERGDSAVYLCASSLSPRWGRRNEQFFGPGTRLTVL.

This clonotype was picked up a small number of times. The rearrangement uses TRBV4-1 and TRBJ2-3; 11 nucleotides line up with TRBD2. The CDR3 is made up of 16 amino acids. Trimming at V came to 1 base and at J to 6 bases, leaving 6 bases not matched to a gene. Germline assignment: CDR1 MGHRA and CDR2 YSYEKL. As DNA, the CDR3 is TGCGCCAGCAGCCAAGCCCCTAGCGGGGGGCAGGATACGCAGTATTTT. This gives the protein CASSQAPSGGQDTQYF.

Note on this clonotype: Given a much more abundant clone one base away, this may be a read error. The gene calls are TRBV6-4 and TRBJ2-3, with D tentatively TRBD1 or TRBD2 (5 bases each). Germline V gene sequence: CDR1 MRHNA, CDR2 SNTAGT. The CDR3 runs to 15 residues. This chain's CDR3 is CGSSDTGTATDTQYF. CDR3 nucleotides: TGTGGCAGCAGTGATACGGGGACGGCCACAGATACGCAGTATTTT.

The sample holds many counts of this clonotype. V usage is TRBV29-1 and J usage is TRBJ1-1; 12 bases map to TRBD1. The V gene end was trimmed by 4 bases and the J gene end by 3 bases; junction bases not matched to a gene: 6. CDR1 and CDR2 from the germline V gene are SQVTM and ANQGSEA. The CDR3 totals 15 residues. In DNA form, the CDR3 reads TGCAGCGTTGGGGACAGGGGGCGCGGTTACACTGAAGCTTTCTTT. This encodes CSVGDRGRGYTEAFF.